Listed here are 24 T cell receptor beta chains from one sample, sequenced in a study of cytomegalovirus exposure and HLA in healthy donors. PCR amplification relied on 60 Vbeta primers (plus 13 Jbeta primers). Assay used: immunoSEQ multiplex PCR; TCRdb lists only in-frame clones, some missing. The sample includes roughly 190,000 clones, around 80% of them seen just once. The material sequenced was PBMCs. Every receptor here comes from a woman aged 45 to 65 in good health and CMV-seronegative.

The rearrangement links TRBV19 to TRBJ1-6, with no clear D. Germline V gene lookup returns CDR1 LNHDA and CDR2 SQIVND (reference sequence). This CDR3 contains 17 residues. V lost 4 bases and J lost 3, with 16 bases in between. CDR3 protein: CASSTSSQLLYNSPLHF. Here the CDR3 DNA reads TGTGCCAGTAGTACCAGTTCACAGCTCCTCTATAATTCACCCCTCCACTTT. Complete variable domain (other parts from reference TRBV19 and TRBJ1-6): DGGITQSPKYLFRKEGQNVTLSCEQNLNHDAMYWYRQDPGQGLRLIYYSQIVNDFQKGDIAEGYSVSREKKESFPLTVTSAQKNPTAFYLCASSTSSQLLYNSPLHFGNGTRLTVT.

The chain uses TRBV10-3 and TRBJ2-7, with TRBD2 matching over 13 bases. The CDR3 consists of 16 residues. Germline assignment: CDR1 ENHRY and CDR2 SYGVKD. With V trimmed by 3 bases and J by 5 bases, 7 bases remained unmatched. The CDR3 is CAISDRTGTSGNEQYF. CDR3 in DNA: TGTGCCATCAGTGACCGAACCGGGACTAGCGGGAACGAGCAGTACTTC.

This clone was detected only a few times. The rearrangement uses TRBV5-1 and TRBJ2-5; TRBD2 agrees at 8 bases. V shed 0 bases, J shed 3 bases, and the junction held 4 bases outside the gene matches. This CDR3 has 15 residues. Germline V CDR1 and CDR2: SGHRS, YFSETQ. The CDR3 loop is CASSLVTSGKETQYF. The DNA for the CDR3 is TGCGCCAGCAGCTTGGTTACTAGCGGAAAAGAGACCCAGTACTTC.

The rearrangement joins TRBV6-5 to TRBJ2-7; TRBD1 matches at 10 bases. V gave up 2 bases and J gave up 1 base; unmatched junction bases: 2. The CDR3 totals 15 residues. Germline lookup yields CDR1 MNHEY and CDR2 SVGAGI. CDR3 residues: CASSYRDRGSYEQYF. CDR3 DNA: TGTGCCAGCAGTTACCGGGACAGGGGTTCCTACGAGCAGTACTTC.

The V gene is TRBV6-1, the J gene TRBJ2-7; 7 bases line up with TRBD2. Germline loops: CDR1 MNHNS, CDR2 SASEGT. Trimming at V came to 1 base and at J to 7 bases, leaving 4 bases not matched to a gene. This CDR3 is 13 amino acids long. The CDR3 DNA is TGTGCCAGCAGTGAAGAGCGGGGCTGGGAGCAGTACTTC. Translating gives CASSEERGWEQYF.

The chain carries TRBV6-1 and TRBJ2-7; 8 positions match TRBD1. Germline loops: CDR1 MNHNS, CDR2 SASEGT. The CDR3 has 15 residues. V shed 5 bases, J shed 1 base, and the junction held 7 bases outside the gene matches. CDR3 sequence reads: CASSKQGDGSYEQYF. The CDR3 nucleotides read TGTGCCAGCAGTAAACAGGGGGATGGATCCTACGAGCAGTACTTC.

This clone was observed once. This chain joins TRBV10-1 and TRBJ2-4, with D maybe TRBD1 (5 bases). The V end was cut by 0 bases, the J end by 1 base, with 16 bases between. The germline CDR1 and CDR2 sequences are WNHNN and SYGVQD (reference sequence). This CDR3 has 18 amino acids. CDR3 sequence (DNA): TGCGCCAGCAGTGAGTCGGGGCCTCCTCTCTATGCCAAAAACATTCAGTACTTC. As protein: CASSESGPPLYAKNIQYF.

This chain uses TRBV18 with TRBJ2-5, with D perhaps matching TRBD1 (6 bases). With the DNA end fitting TRBJ2-7 better, the J assignment may be wrong. The CDR3 extends over 13 amino acids. The germline gives CDR1 KGHSH, CDR2 LQKENI. The CDR3 DNA follows: TGTGCCAGCTCACCCGGGACACAGTACGAGCAGTACTTC. It yields the protein CASSPGTQYEQYF.

The V and J genes are TRBV28 and TRBJ1-2; TRBD1 aligns across 11 bases. The germline V gene encodes CDR1 MDHEN and CDR2 SYDVKM. The CDR3 loop spans 17 amino acids. The J segment lost 2 bases and the V segment lost 5 bases, leaving 10 bases of the junction unmatched. The CDR3 DNA is TGTGCCAGCAGTGGCCGGGACAGGGGGACAAAAAACTATGGCTACACCTTC. Translating it yields CASSGRDRGTKNYGYTF.

The rearrangement links TRBV11-2 to TRBJ2-1; 15 bases line up with TRBD2. CDR1 is SGHAT and CDR2 is FQNNGV in the germline V gene. The CDR3 has 16 residues. V shed 6 bases, J shed 7 bases, and the junction held 7 bases outside the gene matches. Here the CDR3 DNA reads TGTGCCAGCAGGCGGACTAGCGGGAGGGCGGGGAATGAGCAGTTCTTC. It yields the protein CASRRTSGRAGNEQFF.

The rearrangement uses TRBV30 and TRBJ2-7; 11 bases line up with TRBD1. The CDR3 length is 16 residues. V trimming: 6 bases; J trimming: 3 bases; junction bases outside the gene matches: 13. The germline CDR1 and CDR2 sequences are GTSNPN and SVGIG (reference sequence). CDR3 coding DNA: TGTGCCTGCCTCAGGCCCCTGGGACAGGGGGACTACGAGCAGTACTTC. It encodes CACLRPLGQGDYEQYF. Filled out from reference TRBV30 and TRBJ2-7, the complete variable domain reads SQTIHQWPATLVQPVGSPLSLECTVEGTSNPNLYWYRQAAGRGLQLLFYSVGIGQISSEVPQNLSASRPQDRQFILSSKKLLLSDSGFYLCACLRPLGQGDYEQYFGPGTRLTVT.

V is TRBV5-1 and J is TRBJ2-7; tentatively, D is TRBD2 (6 bases). This CDR3 contains 14 residues. V shed 0 bases and J shed 6 bases, with 13 bases lying between them. The germline V gene has CDR1 SGHRS and CDR2 YFSETQ. DNA of the CDR3: TGCGCCAGCAGCTTGGCCGAGGAGGGGCGCGAGCAGTACTTC. Translation: CASSLAEEGREQYF.

The V gene is TRBV7-8, the J gene TRBJ2-5; D is perhaps TRBD1 (6 bases). CDR3 length: 13 residues. Germline loops: CDR1 SGHVS, CDR2 FQNEAQ. The ends were cut back, 8 bases at V and 2 bases at J, with 12 bases in the middle. Here the CDR3 reads CASLTGQQETQYF. Here the CDR3 DNA reads TGTGCCAGCTTGACAGGACAACAAGAGACCCAGTACTTC. The entire variable domain, with the rest obtained from reference TRBV7-8 and TRBJ2-5, is as follows: GAGVSQSPRYKVAKRGQDVALRCDPISGHVSLFWYQQALGQGPEFLTYFQNEAQLDKSGLPSDRFFAERPEGSVSTLKIQRTQQEDSAVYLCASLTGQQETQYFGPGTRLLVL.

The genes are TRBV14 and TRBJ2-3, with D possibly being TRBD2 (6 bases). The CDR3 has 14 residues. CDR1 and CDR2 from the germline V gene are SGHDN and FVKESK. V gave up 4 bases and J gave up 4 bases, with 12 bases separating them. CDR3 protein: CASSRISGPDTQYF. CDR3 DNA sequence: TGTGCCAGCAGCCGTATTAGCGGCCCAGATACGCAGTATTTT.

This sequence joins TRBV7-6 and TRBJ2-1; tentatively, D is TRBD1 (5 bases). Germline CDR1 reads SGHVS; CDR2 reads FNYEAQ. V dropped 1 base and J dropped 5 bases, with 12 bases sitting between them. The length of the CDR3 is 15 residues. The CDR3 nucleotides read TGTGCCAGCAGCTTAGGCCCCCTGGACAACAATGAGCAGTTCTTC. Protein: CASSLGPLDNNEQFF.

The chain joins TRBV5-1 to TRBJ2-1, with 8 bases fitting TRBD1. After removal of 4 bases from V and 6 bases from J, the junction contained 6 bases not matched to a gene. Germline V gene data show CDR1 as SGHRS and CDR2 as YFSETQ. The CDR3 runs to 14 residues. DNA for the CDR3: TGCGCCAGCAGCCCGGACAGGGAAGGCAATGAGCAGTTCTTC. It codes for CASSPDREGNEQFF.

V usage is TRBV4-3 and J usage is TRBJ2-7, with a tentative D call TRBD1 (5 bases). CDR3 length equals 13 residues. V lost 4 bases and J lost 3, with 10 bases in between. Looked up from germline, CDR1 is LGHNA and CDR2 is YSLEER. Written as DNA, the CDR3 is TGCGCCAGCAGCCCCAGGGTTAGCTACGAGCAGTACTTC. Encoded protein: CASSPRVSYEQYF.

The rearrangement uses TRBV7-9 and TRBJ2-3; 12 bases align to TRBD2. J lost 15 bases, V lost 4 bases, and 5 bases had no gene match. The CDR3 extends over 12 amino acids. Per germline, CDR1 SEHNR and CDR2 FQNEAQ (reference sequence). CDR3: CASSSGLAGHYF. The CDR3 DNA sequence: TGTGCCAGCAGCTCCGGACTAGCGGGGCATTATTTT.

The V call is TRBV6-5, the J call TRBJ2-2, with 13 bases fitting TRBD2. The CDR3 is made up of 15 amino acids. Germline V gene sequence: CDR1 MNHEY, CDR2 SVGAGI. J gave up 3 bases and V 5 bases, and 0 bases lay outside the gene matches. CDR3 DNA sequence: TGTGCCAGCAGTGGGACTAGCGGGGACACCGGGGAGCTGTTTTTT. This gives the protein CASSGTSGDTGELFF.

The chain carries TRBV7-9 and TRBJ1-2, with D maybe TRBD1 (6 bases). Trimming took off 1 base at V and 7 bases at J, with 10 bases between the two ends. The CDR3 extends over 13 amino acids. Germline assignment: CDR1 SEHNR and CDR2 FQNEAQ (reference sequence). The CDR3 loop is CASSLGDIGGYTF. The DNA of the CDR3 is TGTGCCAGCAGCTTAGGGGACATCGGTGGCTACACCTTC. The full variable domain, in which reference TRBV7-9 and TRBJ1-2 provide the parts outside the CDR3, is DTGVSQNPRHKITKRGQNVTFRCDPISEHNRLYWYRQTLGQGPEFLTYFQNEAQLEKSRLLSDRFSAERPKGSFSTLEIQRTEQGDSAMYLCASSLGDIGGYTFGSGTRLTVV.

This chain connects TRBV7-9 to TRBJ1-1, with D maybe TRBD1 (6 bases). Germline CDR1 SEHNR, CDR2 FQNEAQ (reference sequence). CDR3 length equals 15 residues. V lost 5 bases and J lost 0, with 13 bases in between. Here the CDR3 DNA reads TGTGCCAGCAGCCCTACCACAGGGATGAACACTGAAGCTTTCTTT. Amino acids: CASSPTTGMNTEAFF.

The CDR3 nucleotides read TGTGCCAGTAGTACTGTCTCGGGGGGGCGGAATGAGCAGTTCTTC. Translated: CASSTVSGGRNEQFF. The chain joins TRBV19 to TRBJ2-1; 8 bases are a match to TRBD2. The V gene end was trimmed by 4 bases and the J gene end by 7 bases; junction bases not matched to a gene: 9. This CDR3 region has 15 residues. Germline V CDR1 and CDR2: LNHDA, SQIVND (reference sequence).

In its sample, this clone was seen a few times. This chain joins TRBV28 and TRBJ1-2; maybe TRBD1 (6 bases). Germline CDR1 is MDHEN and CDR2 is SYDVKM. The length of the CDR3 is 13 residues. The ends were cut back, 10 bases at V and 7 bases at J, with 19 bases in the middle. The CDR3 spells CATTAPRGGGYTF. As DNA, the CDR3 is TGTGCCACCACAGCCCCCAGGGGCGGTGGCTACACCTTC.

As concerns this clone: At one boundary the junction diverges from the germline segment, which might be a read error. This sequence joins TRBV15 and TRBJ2-2; no clear D gene. The germline V gene has CDR1 LNHNV and CDR2 YYDKDF (reference sequence). The CDR3 totals 14 residues. DNA for the CDR3: TGTGCCACCAGCAGAGAGAGGAACACCAGGGAGCTGTTTTTT. Translating it yields CATSRERNTRELFF.